The rows below give T cell receptor beta chains drawn from one sample of a study of T cell changes during pregnancy in multiple sclerosis. Profiled with immunoSEQ multiplex PCR; TCRdb holds only in-frame clones, not every one. Counted here are 60,000 or so clones, 85% to 95% occurring once; the ten biggest clones make up about 0.93%. Material: peripheral blood, obtained in the first trimester of pregnancy. Receptors were obtained from a female donor with multiple sclerosis, enrolled in a pregnancy study. Each CDR3 is given with its conserved first and last residue. D genes are given only for firm matches. Not every row has a clone size; where given, it reads once, few, many or a size class.

>once|TRBV5-6|NA|TRBJ2-5
CASSLRFERYQETQYF
TGTGCCAGCAGCTTGCGGTTTGAGCGCTACCAAGAGACCCAGTACTTC
>NA|TRBV5-4|NA|TRBJ2-5
CASSFQGPETQYF
TGTGCCAGCAGCTTCCAGGGTCCGGAGACCCAGTACTTC
>NA|TRBV4-2|NA|TRBJ1-2
CASSQDRIGGRGYTF
TGTGCCAGCAGCCAAGATCGGATAGGGGGTAGAGGCTACACCTTC
>once|TRBV5-1|NA|TRBJ1-6
CASSLTEGGKYSPLHF
TGCGCCAGCAGCTTGACGGAGGGTGGAAAATATTCACCCCTCCACTTT
>NA|TRBV18|NA|TRBJ1-1
CASSPLGAVNTEAFF
TGTGCCAGCTCACCCTTGGGCGCCGTGAACACTGAAGCTTTCTTT
>once|TRBV5-5|TRBD1|TRBJ1-1
CASSLEGQQALRNTEAFF
TGTGCCAGCAGCTTGGAGGGACAGCAGGCCCTGAGGAACACTGAAGCTTTCTTT
>once|TRBV6-1|TRBD1|TRBJ2-7
CASRPTGNYEQYF
TGTGCCAGCAGGCCGACAGGGAACTACGAGCAGTACTTC
>NA|TRBV10-3|TRBD2|TRBJ2-5
CAISPTSGGNRETQYF
TGTGCCATCAGCCCGACTAGCGGGGGGAACCGAGAGACCCAGTACTTC
>NA|TRBV5-4|TRBD1|TRBJ1-4
CASSWEREQGKLFF
TGTGCCAGCAGCTGGGAAAGGGAACAGGGGAAACTGTTTTTT
>few|TRBV6-1|NA|TRBJ2-7
CASSKTVSYEQYF
TGTGCCAGCAGTAAAACAGTTTCCTACGAGCAGTACTTC
>NA|TRBV25-1|NA|TRBJ2-1
CATPTPFPYNEQFF
TGTGCCACACCAACTCCGTTCCCCTACAATGAGCAGTTCTTC
>NA|TRBV5-4|NA|TRBJ1-1
CASVPRAGLGTEAFF
TGTGCCAGCGTCCCTCGGGCGGGGCTGGGCACTGAAGCTTTCTTT
>NA|TRBV7-8|NA|TRBJ2-3
CASSSGGVSSTDTQYF
TGTGCCAGCAGCTCTGGCGGGGTCTCTAGCACAGATACGCAGTATTTT
>NA|TRBV7-3|TRBD1|TRBJ2-2
CASSLRTGGGELFF
TGTGCCAGCAGCTTAAGAACAGGGGGTGGGGAGCTGTTTTTT
>NA|TRBV2|TRBD1|TRBJ1-1
CASSWDRAIEAFF
TGTGCCAGCAGTTGGGACAGGGCCATTGAAGCTTTCTTT
>NA|TRBV6-5|NA|TRBJ1-5
CASSYSRGQPQHF
TGTGCCAGCAGTTACTCACGGGGGCAGCCCCAGCATTTT
>NA|TRBV19|NA|TRBJ2-3
CASTQRRGTDTQYF
TGTGCCAGTACTCAGCGACGGGGCACAGATACGCAGTATTTT
>NA|TRBV4-2|TRBD1|TRBJ1-2
CASSQGQGYGYTF
TGTGCCAGCAGCCAGGGACAGGGGTATGGCTACACCTTC
>NA|TRBV7-2|TRBD1|TRBJ1-3
CASSRTGGEGNTIYF
TGTGCCAGCAGCCGAACAGGGGGCGAGGGAAACACCATATATTTT
>few|TRBV29-1|TRBD1|TRBJ1-1
CSARTGAGFTEAFF
TGCAGCGCCAGGACAGGGGCAGGTTTCACTGAAGCTTTCTTT
>NA|TRBV5-6|NA|TRBJ1-1
CASSVTRAEAFF
TGTGCCAGCAGCGTCACCCGAGCGGAGGCTTTCTTT
>NA|TRBV29-1|NA|TRBJ1-1
CSSLVLLSTEAFF
TGCAGCTCCCTCGTCCTGTTGAGCACTGAAGCTTTCTTT
>once|TRBV5-1|NA|TRBJ2-6
CASSPPRGPGANVLTF
TGCGCCAGCAGCCCCCCTCGAGGGCCTGGGGCCAACGTCCTGACTTTC
>few|TRBV29-1|TRBD1|TRBJ2-7
CSVWGTGGYEQYF
TGCAGCGTGTGGGGGACAGGGGGCTACGAGCAGTACTTC
>NA|TRBV7-2|TRBD1|TRBJ1-2
CASSLGGGVVSYGYTF
TGTGCCAGCAGCTTAGGAGGGGGCGTAGTCTCCTATGGCTACACCTTC
>NA|TRBV6-4|TRBD1|TRBJ2-1
CASSDHPDRANEQFF
TGTGCCAGCAGTGACCATCCGGACAGGGCCAATGAGCAGTTCTTC
>NA|TRBV6-4|TRBD2|TRBJ2-3
CASSDSTGGGADTQYF
TGTGCCAGCAGTGACTCGACCGGCGGGGGGGCAGATACGCAGTATTTT
>NA|TRBV18|TRBD1|TRBJ2-7
CASSPRVTGQGAYEQYF
TGTGCCAGCTCACCCCGCGTAACGGGACAGGGGGCCTACGAGCAGTACTTC
>NA|TRBV2|NA|TRBJ1-4
CASSGVGATNEKLFF
TGTGCCAGCAGTGGAGTAGGGGCAACTAATGAAAAACTGTTTTTT
>NA|TRBV5-1|TRBD1|TRBJ1-4
CASSIGTGHGGNEKLFF
TGCGCCAGCAGCATCGGGACAGGGCACGGAGGGAATGAAAAACTGTTTTTT
>NA|TRBV7-6|TRBD2|TRBJ2-1
CASSFLAGGLPEQFF
TGTGCCAGCAGCTTCCTAGCGGGGGGGTTGCCTGAGCAGTTCTTC
>NA|TRBV4-3|TRBD2|TRBJ2-3
CASTPSGGIASTDTQYF
TGCGCCAGCACACCTAGCGGGGGGATTGCTAGCACAGATACGCAGTATTTT
>once|TRBV9|TRBD2|TRBJ2-3
CASSVSPGLAEDTQYF
TGTGCCAGCAGCGTATCCCCGGGACTAGCGGAAGATACGCAGTATTTT
>NA|TRBV7-3|TRBD2|TRBJ2-5
CASSLGRGGIQETQYF
TGTGCCAGCAGCTTAGGGCGGGGGGGGATCCAAGAGACCCAGTACTTC
>NA|TRBV9|TRBD2|TRBJ2-4
CASSVVPGGKNIQYF
TGTGCCAGCAGCGTAGTCCCGGGGGGTAAAAACATTCAGTACTTC
>NA|TRBV30|NA|TRBJ1-3
CACTPGNTIYF
TGTGCCTGTACTCCTGGAAACACCATATATTTT
>NA|TRBV5-1|TRBD1|TRBJ1-2
CASSWGQNYGYTF
TGCGCCAGCAGCTGGGGACAGAACTATGGCTACACCTTC
>NA|TRBV6-1|TRBD1|TRBJ1-6
CASSEAGTGNSPLHF
TGTGCCAGCAGTGAAGCGGGGACAGGGAATTCACCCCTCCACTTT
>NA|TRBV28|NA|TRBJ2-1
CASKETGNEQFF
TGTGCCAGCAAAGAGACAGGCAATGAGCAGTTCTTC
>NA|TRBV6-4|NA|TRBJ2-7
CASSGSPPGDYEQYF
TGTGCCAGCAGTGGGTCCCCCCCTGGAGACTACGAGCAGTACTTC
>NA|TRBV9|NA|TRBJ2-3
CASSKYGGLTDTQYF
TGTGCCAGCAGCAAATACGGGGGTCTGACAGATACGCAGTATTTT
>NA|TRBV9|NA|TRBJ1-1
CASSVELGAGEAFF
TGTGCCAGCAGCGTAGAGCTGGGCGCAGGGGAAGCTTTCTTT
>few|TRBV30|NA|TRBJ1-5
CAWSEGRGDQPQHF
TGTGCCTGGAGCGAGGGGCGCGGGGATCAGCCCCAGCATTTT
>few|TRBV30|NA|TRBJ1-4
CAWSVGGLVEKLFF
TGTGCCTGGAGTGTTGGGGGACTCGTCGAAAAACTGTTTTTT
>NA|TRBV5-1|TRBD1|TRBJ2-5
CASSLTGAKGPYQETQYF
TGCGCCAGCAGCTTGACAGGGGCCAAGGGCCCGTACCAAGAGACCCAGTACTTC
>NA|TRBV7-9|TRBD1|TRBJ1-1
CASNLGQGPMNTEAFF
TGTGCCAGCAACCTGGGACAGGGGCCCATGAACACTGAAGCTTTCTTT
>NA|TRBV9|NA|TRBJ1-3
CASSVGGHQGRGDTIYF
TGTGCCAGCAGCGTAGGAGGACACCAAGGCAGGGGCGACACCATATATTTT
>NA|TRBV7-2|NA|TRBJ1-4
CASSYQLTTNEKLFF
TGTGCCAGCAGCTATCAACTGACAACTAATGAAAAACTGTTTTTT
>NA|TRBV2|TRBD1|TRBJ1-5
CASSATGGGNQPQHF
TGTGCCAGCAGTGCCACAGGGGGGGGCAATCAGCCCCAGCATTTT
>few|TRBV18|NA|TRBJ1-3
CASRPGVWAGNTIYF
TGTGCCAGCCGCCCCGGGGTATGGGCTGGAAACACCATATATTTT
>once|TRBV7-9|NA|TRBJ1-1
CASRFDMRSEAFF
TGTGCCAGCAGGTTCGATATGAGGTCTGAAGCTTTCTTT
>NA|TRBV6-5|TRBD1|TRBJ2-3
CASSRGQTNTDTQYF
TGTGCCAGCAGTAGGGGACAGACAAACACAGATACGCAGTATTTT
>NA|TRBV4-1|NA|TRBJ1-5
CASSQTRTYSNQPQHF
TGCGCCAGCAGCCAAACTCGGACATATAGCAATCAGCCCCAGCATTTT
>NA|TRBV7-2|NA|TRBJ1-1
CASSSGIWNTEAFF
TGTGCCAGCAGCTCCGGGATATGGAACACTGAAGCTTTCTTT